This section outlines one T cell receptor (beta chain) sequence together with its context. Its antigen is still unknown. These data belong to a study of T-cell memory formation after mild COVID-19. Study-level points and caveats: While clones contracting from day 15 to 85 were balanced between CD4 and CD8, later expanders leaned CD4+. CD4+ clones that contracted lay mainly in CM and EM; CD8+ ones lay in EMRA. There were some responding clones in pre-infection memory, which suggested that cross-reactive memory had joined. SARS-CoV-2 specificity was not confirmed for second-wave clones peaking on day 37.

The CDR3 has 15 amino acids. CDR1 ENHRY and CDR2 SYGVKD come from the germline V gene. V lost 7 bases, J lost 3 bases, and 15 bases lay in between. TCRdb called the 5' RACE reads again in MiXCR, with one record for every CDR3 protein. The sample yields 350,000 to 500,000 distinct CDR3 sequences, about 22% seen once. The J gene is TRBJ2-2, the V gene TRBV10-3, with D tentatively TRBD2 (6 bases). The sequencing sample was made of PBMCs or a T cell subset sorted from them (not recorded which). This receptor was obtained from an adult woman who had mild COVID-19 (a few samples of this study predate the infection). Cell type and time point are not known. CDR3 bases: TGTGCCATCACTTCGGCGACGGGGGACACCGGGGAGCTGTTTTTT. This sequence encodes CAITSATGDTGELFF.